This passage covers 8 T cell receptor beta chains from one sample sequenced in a study of shared clonotypes between healthy human individuals. Libraries were prepared by immunoSEQ multiplex PCR; TCRdb keeps only in-frame clonotypes and omits some of them. The sample holds approximately 320,000 clones, approximately 74% seen once. The sequencing sample was made of memory CD4+ T cells sorted from blood. Subset given: CD45RA-negative fraction. These receptors all stem from a man between 25 and 39 years old in good health.

Concerning this clone: Other DNA sequences of this sample code for an identical CDR3. In nucleotides, the CDR3 is TGTGCCAGCTCACCACCAGGTACCTACGAGCAGTACTTC. Encoded protein: CASSPPGTYEQYF. V gene TRBV18 combines with J gene TRBJ2-7; unclear D gene. This CDR3 has 13 residues. The ends were cut back, 0 bases at V and 2 bases at J, with 5 bases in the middle. From germline, CDR1 is KGHSH and CDR2 LQKENI.

The chain couples TRBV5-1 to TRBJ2-5; 16 positions match TRBD2. The trim removed 4 bases at V and 5 bases at J, leaving 8 bases unmatched. Germline assignment: CDR1 SGHRS and CDR2 YFSETQ. The CDR3 is 17 residues long. For the CDR3, the DNA is TGCGCCAGCAGCGTCGGGACTAGCGGGAGGGTGGTGGAGACCCAGTACTTC. It yields the protein CASSVGTSGRVVETQYF.

The chain couples TRBV11-3 to TRBJ2-2; 8 nucleotides align to TRBD2. In germline, CDR1 is SGHNT, CDR2 YENEEA. This CDR3 spans 17 amino acids. Trimming took 1 base from V and 2 from J; bases not matched to a gene: 6. The CDR3 DNA reads TGTGCCAGCAGCTTAGCTGGCGGGAGGTCAAACACCGGGGAGCTGTTTTTT. This gives the protein CASSLAGGRSNTGELFF.

The CDR3 is CASSMLRTGNQPQHF. The CDR3, as DNA: TGTGCCAGTAGTATGTTACGGACTGGCAATCAGCCCCAGCATTTT. This chain connects TRBV19 to TRBJ1-5, with no clear D. Trimming took 3 bases from V and 2 from J, leaving 11 bases between them. The CDR3 runs to 15 residues. Germline V gene data show CDR1 as LNHDA and CDR2 as SQIVND (reference sequence).

V is TRBV28 and J is TRBJ1-5, with 9 bases matching TRBD1. This CDR3 contains 15 residues. V was pared by 6 bases and J by 3 bases, with 6 bases of the junction left unmatched. Germline V lookup: CDR1 MDHEN, CDR2 SYDVKM. The CDR3 coding sequence is TGTGCCAGCAGACCGACAGGGGGTCTCAATCAGCCCCAGCATTTT. Protein product: CASRPTGGLNQPQHF.

The chain uses TRBV9 and TRBJ2-3; 12 bases align to TRBD2. This CDR3 spans 16 amino acids. Germline CDR1 and CDR2: SGDLS and YYNGEE. Trimming cost V 3 bases and J 5 bases; bases outside gene matches: 7. CDR3 sequence reads: CASSDPSGRVKDTQYF. The CDR3 DNA is TGTGCCAGCAGCGACCCTAGCGGGAGGGTTAAAGATACGCAGTATTTT.

V is TRBV29-1 and J is TRBJ1-5; D is ambiguous. Germline loops: CDR1 SQVTM, CDR2 ANQGSEA. The V gene lost 3 bases and the J gene lost 11 bases, with 14 bases spanning the gap. The CDR3 has 12 residues. DNA of the CDR3: TGCAGCGTTGATGGACTCGAGGGAACCCAGCATTTT. The encoded protein is CSVDGLEGTQHF.

The CDR3 loop is CASRRTGGYNEQYF. CDR3 in DNA: TGTGCCAGCAGACGTACAGGGGGCTATAACGAGCAGTACTTC. This chain links TRBV6-1 with TRBJ2-7; TRBD1 aligns across 9 bases. V lost 6 bases to trimming and J lost 5 bases; unmatched junction nucleotides: 8. The CDR3 covers 14 residues. Germline assignment: CDR1 MNHNS and CDR2 SASEGT.